These T cell receptor beta chains were read from a single sample in a study of post-analysis software for immune sequencing data. A single record per CDR3 protein comes from TCRdb applying MiXCR to the PCR reads. Of approximately 160,000 distinct CDR3 sequences in the sample, around 30% were seen once. The sample consisted of blood. These receptors originate from a girl between 5 and 17 years old with multiple sclerosis. The CDR3 runs from the conserved cysteine through the conserved F or W. A D gene is named only where the DNA matches it firmly. Clone size, where shown, is once, few, many, or a class for clones that have expanded.

TRBJ2-7 | many | TRBV12-3/TRBV12-4 | - | TGTGCCAGCAGTCGGGGGGCTTCGAACGAGCAGTACTTC | CASSRGASNEQYF
TRBJ2-7 | - | TRBV20-1 | - | TGCAGTGCTAGAGATCGGGACCGCTACGAGCAGTACTTC | CSARDRDRYEQYF
TRBJ1-4 | - | TRBV5-1 | - | TGCGCCAGCCACACGGGCAGTGGGAGTGAAAAACTGTTTTTT | CASHTGSGSEKLFF
TRBJ1-1 | few | TRBV27 | - | TGTGCCAGCAGTTTCGCGACAGCGAACACTGAAGCTTTCTTT | CASSFATANTEAFF
TRBJ2-7 | - | TRBV7-2 | TRBD2 | TGTGCCAGCAGCTTAGAGAAGCGGGAGACCTCTTTTTACAATGAGCAGTACTTC | CASSLEKRETSFYNEQYF
TRBJ2-1 | - | TRBV18 | TRBD2 | TGTGCCAGCCCACTAGAGGCTAGCGGGAGGGCATCCTACAATGAGCAGTTCTTC | CASPLEASGRASYNEQFF
TRBJ2-3 | few | TRBV5-1 | - | TGCGCCAGCAGCTTGTTCAGGAGCACAGATACGCAGTATTTT | CASSLFRSTDTQYF
TRBJ1-1 | - | TRBV15 | TRBD1 | TGTGCCACCGGGATGGGGACAGGGGTGAACTGGGAGAACACTGAAGCTTTCTTT | CATGMGTGVNWENTEAFF
TRBJ2-1 | - | TRBV9 | - | TGTGCCAGCGTTTCGAGCTCCTACAATGAGCAGTTCTTC | CASVSSSYNEQFF
TRBJ1-1 | - | TRBV7-9 | - | TGTGCCAGCAGCCCCGGGTTTGGGGGCGCCCCTCGACTCAGAACGAATGAAGCTTTCTTT | CASSPGFGGAPRLRTNEAFF
TRBJ2-7 | many | TRBV29-1 | - | TGCAGCGTTGCCGGGACCCTACCCCACGAGCAGTACTTC | CSVAGTLPHEQYF
TRBJ2-1 | - | TRBV5-1 | TRBD1 | TGCGCCAGCAAGGGGACAGGGATTTGCAATGAGCAGTTCTTC | CASKGTGICNEQFF
TRBJ2-1 | many | TRBV4-1 | TRBD2 | TGCGCCAGCAGCCAAACTAACTTCGATCTTCAAGGACTAGCGGAGGGGTTCTCCTACAATGAGCAGTTCTTC | CASSQTNFDLQGLAEGFSYNEQFF
TRBJ1-2 | - | TRBV20-1 | TRBD1 | TGCAGTGCTAGTTCAGGGGGCAGAGAATATAACTATGGCTACACCTTC | CSASSGGREYNYGYTF
TRBJ2-7 | many | TRBV20-1 | - | TGCAGTGCCCTAGAGGACGCTACCTGGGAGCAGTACTTC | CSALEDATWEQYF
TRBJ2-1 | few | TRBV2 | TRBD1 | TGTGCCAGCAGTGATGGTGACAGGGGGGGGTTCTTC | CASSDGDRGGFF
TRBJ2-3 | - | TRBV12-3/TRBV12-4 | - | TGTGCCAGCAGTCCAGGGCGGGCTCTCGGGACAGATACGCAGTATTTT | CASSPGRALGTDTQYF
TRBJ1-2 | many | TRBV18 | - | TGTGCCAGCTCACCCTTGGGGACGAACTATGGCTACACCTTC | CASSPLGTNYGYTF
TRBJ2-3 | - | TRBV28 | TRBD1 | TGTGCCAGCAGCCCCGAGACAGGGCTGACAGATACGCAGTATTTT | CASSPETGLTDTQYF
TRBJ2-7 | many | TRBV5-1 | TRBD2 | TGCGCCAGCAGGCGGACCGGGACTAGGATCTACGAGCAGTACTTC | CASRRTGTRIYEQYF
TRBJ2-6 | many | TRBV3-1 | - | TGTGCCAGCAGCCCCTACAGGCCCTCTGGGGCCAACGTCCTGACTTTC | CASSPYRPSGANVLTF
TRBJ2-5 | - | TRBV18 | - | TGTGCCAGCTCACCAGGGCAGAACCAAGAGACCCAGTACTTC | CASSPGQNQETQYF
TRBJ2-7 | - | TRBV28 | TRBD1 | TGTGCCAGCAGTTTAGTTTGGACAGGCGTCTACGAGCAGTACTTC | CASSLVWTGVYEQYF
TRBJ2-7 | - | TRBV10-2 | - | TGCGCCCGCAGTGAGTCCGCGGGGGCCCCCTACGAGCAGTACTTC | CARSESAGAPYEQYF
TRBJ2-1 | many | TRBV15 | - | TGTGCCACCAGCAGAGTAGCCAACAATGAGCAGTTCTTC | CATSRVANNEQFF
TRBJ2-3 | many | TRBV11-2 | TRBD1 | TGTGCCAGCAGCCCGACAGGGGCAGATACGCAGTATTTT | CASSPTGADTQYF
TRBJ1-6 | few | TRBV27 | - | TGTGCCAGCAGCCTACAGGAGTATAATTCACCCCTCCACTTT | CASSLQEYNSPLHF
TRBJ2-7 | - | TRBV6-2/TRBV6-3 | TRBD2 | TGTGCCAGCAGTTACGAGCGGCGGGCTAGCGGGAGCTTGTCCTACGAGCAGTACTTC | CASSYERRASGSLSYEQYF
TRBJ1-2 | many | TRBV10-3 | - | TGTGCCATCAGTGAGAGCCCCGCCCTTAGCTACACCTTC | CAISESPALSYTF
TRBJ2-5 | many | TRBV7-9 | TRBD1 | TGTGCCAGCAGCCGCGTTGGGACAGGGGGCGCGGGTGAGACCCAGTACTTC | CASSRVGTGGAGETQYF
TRBJ2-3 | - | TRBV7-9 | - | TGTGCCAGCAGCGTACTCACAGATACGCAGTATTTT | CASSVLTDTQYF
TRBJ2-5 | - | TRBV6-6 | - | TGTGCCAGCAGTAGGACTCGCCAAGAGACCCAGTACTTC | CASSRTRQETQYF
TRBJ2-7 | few | TRBV28 | - | TGTGCCAGCAGTTCGACCCTATTCTTTCCCTCCTACGAGCAGTACTTC | CASSSTLFFPSYEQYF
TRBJ2-7 | many | TRBV20-1 | - | TGCAGTGCTAGTCCAGGCGAACTACTCGAGCAGTACTTC | CSASPGELLEQYF
TRBJ2-1 | many | TRBV29-1 | TRBD2 | TGCAGCGTTGTGGGACTAGCGCACTACAATGAGCAGTTCTTC | CSVVGLAHYNEQFF
TRBJ2-7 | many | TRBV7-2 | TRBD1 | TGTGCCAGCAGTTTGGACAGGGGAGTCTACGAGCAGTACTTC | CASSLDRGVYEQYF
TRBJ2-2 | - | TRBV2 | - | TGTGCCAGCAGTAATACCGGGGAGCGGTTTTTT | CASSNTGERFF
TRBJ1-2 | once | TRBV10-3 | TRBD1 | TGTGCCACGGTGAAAGGACAGGGGGCGCGAAATGGCTACACCTTC | CATVKGQGARNGYTF
TRBJ2-1 | once | TRBV18 | - | TGTGCCAGCCGCCTGCCGGGACTGCCCTTTGATGAGCAGTTCTTC | CASRLPGLPFDEQFF
TRBJ2-7 | - | TRBV9 | TRBD2 | TGTGCCAGCAGCGTGGGGGAGGGCTACGAGCAGTACTTC | CASSVGEGYEQYF